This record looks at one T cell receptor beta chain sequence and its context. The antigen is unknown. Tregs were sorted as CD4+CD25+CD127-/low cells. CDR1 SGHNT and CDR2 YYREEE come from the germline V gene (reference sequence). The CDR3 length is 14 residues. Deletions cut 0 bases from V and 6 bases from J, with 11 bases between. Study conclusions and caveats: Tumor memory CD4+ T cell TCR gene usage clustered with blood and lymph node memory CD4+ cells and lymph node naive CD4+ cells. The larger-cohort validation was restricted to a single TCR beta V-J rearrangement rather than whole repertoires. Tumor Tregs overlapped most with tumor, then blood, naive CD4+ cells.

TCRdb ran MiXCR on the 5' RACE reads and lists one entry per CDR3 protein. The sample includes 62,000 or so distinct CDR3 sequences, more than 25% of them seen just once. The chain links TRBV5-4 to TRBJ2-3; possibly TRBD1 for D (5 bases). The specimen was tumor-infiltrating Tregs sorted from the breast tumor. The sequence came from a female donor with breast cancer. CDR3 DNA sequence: TGTGCCAGCAGCTTGGACAAGGGGTCGGATACGCAGTATTTT. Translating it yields CASSLDKGSDTQYF.